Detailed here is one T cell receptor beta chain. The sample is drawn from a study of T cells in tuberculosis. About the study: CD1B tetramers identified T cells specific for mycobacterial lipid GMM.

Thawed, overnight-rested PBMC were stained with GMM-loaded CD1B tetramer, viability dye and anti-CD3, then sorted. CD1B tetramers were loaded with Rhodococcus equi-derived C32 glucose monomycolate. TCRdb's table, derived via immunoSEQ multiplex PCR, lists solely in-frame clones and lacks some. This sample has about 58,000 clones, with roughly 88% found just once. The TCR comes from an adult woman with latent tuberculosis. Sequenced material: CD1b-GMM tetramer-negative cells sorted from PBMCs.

CDR3 DNA sequence: TGTGCCGTCAGAAATACAGAGAACACTGAAGCTTTCTTT. This translates into CAVRNTENTEAFF. The chain recombines TRBV7-9 with TRBJ1-1; no definite D call. The germline V and J ends were trimmed by 11 bases and 1 base, with 14 bases remaining between them. Per germline, CDR1 SEHNR and CDR2 FQNEAQ (reference sequence). This CDR3 contains 13 residues.